This T cell receptor (beta chain) came from a study of response to subunit inactivated influenza vaccine. Whole-study findings and limits: Each seasonal influenza vaccination recruits few new T cells, the authors suggested.

TCRdb ran MiXCR on the RT-PCR reads and lists one entry per CDR3 protein. The sample has hundreds of thousands of distinct CDR3 sequences, about 14% seen once. This clonotype was counted at least ten times. Its antigen is still unknown. Sequenced material: PBMCs from blood, taken around 14 days before vaccination. The sequence derives from a man aged 50 to 59 who received an inactivated influenza vaccine.

The CDR3 DNA is TGTGCCAGCAGATACACAGGGCAAGAGACCCAGTACTTC. Translating it yields CASRYTGQETQYF. The chain joins TRBV7-2 to TRBJ2-5, with D possibly TRBD1 on 6 matching bases. Germline assignment: CDR1 SGHTA and CDR2 FQGNSA. The CDR3 length is 13 residues. V gave up 6 bases and J gave up 2 bases, with 10 bases separating them.